These T cell receptor beta chains were read from a single sample in a study of T cell changes during pregnancy in multiple sclerosis. Clones were sequenced by immunoSEQ multiplex PCR, and TCRdb holds only the in-frame ones, with some missing. The repertoire holds about 77,000 clones, with approximately 90% as singletons. Specimen: peripheral blood, collected before pregnancy. Receptor source: a female donor with multiple sclerosis, enrolled in a pregnancy study. Each CDR3 is given with its conserved first and last residue. The order of the fields is clone size, V gene, J gene, CDR3 protein. Size is omitted from some rows. Given values are once, few, many or a class for expanded clones.

>-|TRBV9|TRBJ2-7
CASSVGPLPGGDYEQYF
>-|TRBV21-1|TRBJ2-5
CASSKGQQETQYF
>-|TRBV11-2|TRBJ1-3
CASSLLQGGNTIYF
>-|TRBV5-1|TRBJ2-2
CASSLEGQGQGFF
>-|TRBV9|TRBJ2-7
CASSVGTGIHYEQYF
>few|TRBV2|TRBJ1-6
CASRDRGENSPLHF
>-|TRBV29-1|TRBJ2-1
CSVAGLAGPGGEQFF
>-|TRBV7-8|TRBJ1-1
CASSLEGLGKAFF
>few|TRBV9|TRBJ2-5
CASSGAGEETQYF
>-|TRBV5-6|TRBJ1-1
CASSMDRLNTEAFF
>-|TRBV15|TRBJ2-2
CATSRPYSGGAAGELFF
>-|TRBV29-1|TRBJ2-7
CSADRGNHEQYF
>once|TRBV28|TRBJ1-3
CASIAYSGTGVPYSGNTIYF
>-|TRBV9|TRBJ2-1
CASSLAASYNEQFF
>-|TRBV29-1|TRBJ2-3
CSALAGATDTQYF
>-|TRBV27|TRBJ1-2
CASSPHRVYYGYTF
>few|TRBV5-6|TRBJ1-2
CASSPTGQGMGYTF
>-|TRBV10-3|TRBJ1-1
CAISSTDRPNEAFF
>-|TRBV7-2|TRBJ2-1
CASSLYASPNEQFF
>-|TRBV18|TRBJ2-2
CASSRGTTRRELFF
>-|TRBV15|TRBJ1-5
CATSRGQVAQPQHF
>-|TRBV2|TRBJ1-1
CASSDWQMNTEAFF
>-|TRBV2|TRBJ2-7
CATSSSGVDEQYF
>-|TRBV5-1|TRBJ2-3
CASSLASSTDTQYF